This T cell receptor (beta chain) originates from a study of OX40 agonist ivuxolimab in advanced cancers. Study-level background: Dose-escalation patients suffered from hepatocellular carcinoma, melanoma, renal cell or head and neck cancer. People who had prior anti-PD-1, anti-PD-L1 or anti-CTLA-4 therapy could take part, and under 45% had some.

The data were produced by immunoSEQ multiplex PCR, yet TCRdb's version contains in-frame clones alone and is incomplete. This sample has approximately 84,000 clones, with 90% to 95% found just once. Blood specimens came from baseline, cycle 4 day 1, and cycle 7 day 1. Germline V gene data show CDR1 as SGDLS and CDR2 as YYNGEE. This CDR3 has 14 amino acids. Trimming left V 1 base short and J 8 bases short, with 12 bases between. This chain joins TRBV9 and TRBJ2-2; D is unclear. The TCR originated in an adult with an advanced solid tumor such as melanoma, head and neck, liver or kidney cancer. The source was CD4+ or CD8+ T cells sorted from blood, collected in a trial of the OX40 agonist ivuxolimab. DNA for the CDR3: TGTGCCAGCAGCGTATCGAGGTGGGCGGGGGAGCTGTTTTTT. Amino acid sequence: CASSVSRWAGELFF.